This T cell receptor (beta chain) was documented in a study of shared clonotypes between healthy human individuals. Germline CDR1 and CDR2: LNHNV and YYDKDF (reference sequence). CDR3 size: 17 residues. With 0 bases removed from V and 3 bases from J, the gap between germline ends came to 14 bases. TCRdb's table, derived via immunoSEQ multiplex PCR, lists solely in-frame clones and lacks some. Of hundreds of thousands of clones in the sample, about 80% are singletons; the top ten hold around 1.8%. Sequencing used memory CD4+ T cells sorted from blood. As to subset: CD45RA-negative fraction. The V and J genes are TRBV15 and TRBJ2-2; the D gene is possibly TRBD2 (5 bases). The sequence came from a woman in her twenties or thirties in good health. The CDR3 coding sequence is TGTGCCACCAGCAGAGATATCGGGGTCGGCGACACCGGGGAGCTGTTTTTT. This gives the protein CATSRDIGVGDTGELFF.